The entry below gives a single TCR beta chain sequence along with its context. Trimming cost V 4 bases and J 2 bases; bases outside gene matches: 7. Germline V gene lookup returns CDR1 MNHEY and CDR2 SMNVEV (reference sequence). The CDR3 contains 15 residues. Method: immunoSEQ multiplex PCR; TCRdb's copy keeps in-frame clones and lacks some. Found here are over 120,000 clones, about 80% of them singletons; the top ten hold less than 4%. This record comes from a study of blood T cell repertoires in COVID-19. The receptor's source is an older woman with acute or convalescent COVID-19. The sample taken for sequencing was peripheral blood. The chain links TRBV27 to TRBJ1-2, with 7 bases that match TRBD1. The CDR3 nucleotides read TGTGCCAGCAGTTCCGGGAGACAGGGAAACTATGGCTACACCTTC. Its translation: CASSSGRQGNYGYTF.